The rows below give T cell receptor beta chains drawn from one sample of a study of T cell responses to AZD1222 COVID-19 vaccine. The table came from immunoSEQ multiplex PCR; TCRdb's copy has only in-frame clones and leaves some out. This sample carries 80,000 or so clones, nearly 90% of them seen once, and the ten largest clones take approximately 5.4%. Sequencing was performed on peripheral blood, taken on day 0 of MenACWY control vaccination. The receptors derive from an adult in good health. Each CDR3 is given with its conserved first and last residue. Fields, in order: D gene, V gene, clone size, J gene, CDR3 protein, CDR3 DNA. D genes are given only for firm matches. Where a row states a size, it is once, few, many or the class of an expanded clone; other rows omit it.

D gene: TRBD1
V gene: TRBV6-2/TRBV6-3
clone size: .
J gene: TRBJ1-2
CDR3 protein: CASSSDRTGEGYTF
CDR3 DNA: TGTGCCAGCAGTTCTGATCGGACAGGGGAAGGCTACACCTTC

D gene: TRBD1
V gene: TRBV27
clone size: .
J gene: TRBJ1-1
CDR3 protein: CASSFQGARAFF
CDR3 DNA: TGTGCCAGCAGTTTCCAGGGGGCCAGGGCTTTCTTT

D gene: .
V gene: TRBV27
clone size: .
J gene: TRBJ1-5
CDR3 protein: CASSSSGGGNQPQHF
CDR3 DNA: TGTGCCAGCAGTTCCTCCGGGGGGGGCAATCAGCCCCAGCATTTT

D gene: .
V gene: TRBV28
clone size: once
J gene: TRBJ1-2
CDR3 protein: CASRTPGRNSF
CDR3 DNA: TGTGCCAGCAGGACACCCGGGCGCAATTCCTTC

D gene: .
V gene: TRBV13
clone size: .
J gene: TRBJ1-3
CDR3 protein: CASSINWGAGNTIYF
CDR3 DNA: TGTGCCAGCAGCATTAATTGGGGAGCAGGAAACACCATATATTTT

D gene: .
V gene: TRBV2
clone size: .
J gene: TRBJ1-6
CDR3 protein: CASDESNSPLHF
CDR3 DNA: TGTGCCAGCGATGAGTCTAATTCACCCCTCCACTTT

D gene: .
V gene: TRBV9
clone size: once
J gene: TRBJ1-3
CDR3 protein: CASSVEDGNTIYF
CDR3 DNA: TGTGCCAGCAGCGTAGAGGATGGAAACACCATATATTTT

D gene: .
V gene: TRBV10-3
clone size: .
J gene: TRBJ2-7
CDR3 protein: CAISESVASYEQYF
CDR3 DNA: TGTGCCATCAGTGAGTCGGTGGCGAGCTACGAGCAGTACTTC

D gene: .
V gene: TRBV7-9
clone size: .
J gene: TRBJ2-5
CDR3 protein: CASSFREGETQYF
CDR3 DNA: TGTGCCAGCAGCTTCCGAGAGGGGGAGACCCAGTACTTC

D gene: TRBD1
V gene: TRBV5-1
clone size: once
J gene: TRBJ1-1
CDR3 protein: CASSNYGTGNYEAFF
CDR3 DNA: TGCGCCAGCAGCAACTACGGGACAGGGAATTATGAAGCTTTCTTT

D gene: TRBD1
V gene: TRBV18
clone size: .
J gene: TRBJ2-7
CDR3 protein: CASSLGTGGSSYEQYF
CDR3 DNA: TGTGCCAGTTCACTGGGAACAGGGGGGAGCTCCTACGAGCAGTACTTC

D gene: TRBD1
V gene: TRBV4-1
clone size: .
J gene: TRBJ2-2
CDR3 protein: CASSQERTGNTGELFF
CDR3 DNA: TGCGCCAGCAGCCAAGAAAGGACAGGGAACACCGGGGAGCTGTTTTTT

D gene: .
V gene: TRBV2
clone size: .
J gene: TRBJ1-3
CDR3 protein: CASRRGPEMGNTIYF
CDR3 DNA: TGTGCCAGCAGGCGGGGGCCAGAAATGGGAAACACCATATATTTT

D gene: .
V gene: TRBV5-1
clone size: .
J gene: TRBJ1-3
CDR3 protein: CASSPAGITGNTIYF
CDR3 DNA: TGCGCCAGCAGTCCGGCGGGAATAACTGGAAACACCATATATTTT

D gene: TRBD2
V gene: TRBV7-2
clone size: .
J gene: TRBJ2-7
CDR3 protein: CASSFAGGYSYEQYF
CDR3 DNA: TGTGCCAGCAGTTTTGCGGGGGGCTACTCCTACGAGCAGTACTTC

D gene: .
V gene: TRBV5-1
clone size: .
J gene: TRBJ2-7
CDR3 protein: CASSLGPLPYEQYF
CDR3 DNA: TGCGCCAGCAGCTTGGGTCCTCTTCCTTACGAGCAGTACTTC

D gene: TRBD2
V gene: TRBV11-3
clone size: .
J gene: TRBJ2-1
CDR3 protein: CASSLAGGSYNEQFF
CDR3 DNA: TGTGCCAGCAGCTTAGCGGGGGGGTCCTACAATGAGCAGTTCTTC